This is a list of T cell receptor beta chains from one sample in a study of T-cell memory formation after mild COVID-19. TCRdb re-called the 5' RACE reads with MiXCR, one entry per CDR3 protein. The sample contains some 490,000 distinct CDR3 sequences, 15% to 20% of which appear only once. Input material: PBMCs or a T cell subset sorted from them (not recorded which). These receptors all stem from an adult woman who had mild COVID-19 (a few samples of this study predate the infection). Cell type and time point are not known. CDR3s leave out the opening cysteine and the closing phenylalanine or tryptophan.

V: TRBV7-2; length: 12; CDR3: ASSLEVTGAGYT
V: TRBV6-1; length: 15; CDR3: ASSESGQGAGFYGYT
V: TRBV5-1; length: 9; CDR3: ASAISDEQY
V: TRBV6-6; length: 14; CDR3: ASSYPGGDSNQPQH
V: TRBV5-1; length: 11; CDR3: ASSAGPGETQY
V: TRBV19; length: 11; CDR3: ASSPDRVRPQH
V: TRBV3-1; length: 12; CDR3: ASSLGQPYNEQF
V: TRBV5-1; length: 12; CDR3: ASSLAGFAGELF
V: TRBV5-1; length: 12; CDR3: ASSGLGADTEAF
V: TRBV4-3; length: 14; CDR3: ASSVWGGAGSYEQY
V: TRBV6-5; length: 11; CDR3: ASSYRDTGELF
V: TRBV20-1; length: 11; CDR3: SATSGSAYEQY
V: TRBV7-2; length: 11; CDR3: ASSTTVQETQY
V: TRBV4-2; length: 13; CDR3: ASSQDSREVETQY
V: TRBV4-1; length: 14; CDR3: ASSSEGAQTPTEAF
V: TRBV29-1; length: 12; CDR3: SGSVAGDNNEQF
V: TRBV5-1; length: 12; CDR3: ASYWGPFTDTQY
V: TRBV6-5; length: 13; CDR3: ASSKGTNSNQPQH
V: TRBV24-1; length: 13; CDR3: ATSDYGTGGETQY
V: TRBV12-3/TRBV12-4; length: 10; CDR3: ASTRTTQTAF
V: TRBV23-1; length: 14; CDR3: ASSHGTGNSNQPQH
V: TRBV2; length: 11; CDR3: ASGQGARTEAF
V: TRBV7-2; length: 14; CDR3: ASSLGRGGATDTQY
V: TRBV11-2; length: 10; CDR3: ASSLSDNEQF
V: TRBV4-3; length: 13; CDR3: ASSQETGWSYEQY
V: TRBV6-2/TRBV6-3; length: 13; CDR3: ASSYIGTGGNEQF